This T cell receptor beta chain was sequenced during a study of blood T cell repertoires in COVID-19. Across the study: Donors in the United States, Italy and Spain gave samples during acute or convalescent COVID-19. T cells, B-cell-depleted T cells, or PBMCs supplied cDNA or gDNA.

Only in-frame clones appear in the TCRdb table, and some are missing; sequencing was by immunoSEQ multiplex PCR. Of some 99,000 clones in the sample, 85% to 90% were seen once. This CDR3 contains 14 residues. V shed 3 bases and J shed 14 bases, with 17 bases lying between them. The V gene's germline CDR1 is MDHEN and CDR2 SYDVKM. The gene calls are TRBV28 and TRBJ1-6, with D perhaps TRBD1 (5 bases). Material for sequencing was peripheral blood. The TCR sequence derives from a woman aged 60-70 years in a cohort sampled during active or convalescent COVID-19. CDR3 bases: TGTGCCAGCAGTTTGCCGGGGGGGAGTCCGGCCCTCCACTTT. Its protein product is CASSLPGGSPALHF.